The 25 T cell receptor beta chains reported below all come from one sample, sequenced in a study of blood T cells in healthy people across ages (dated by TCRdb to about 2015). The library was made by 5' RACE. Sequencing instrument: Illumina HiSeq 2500. A second PCR of about 6 to 11 cycles was performed with a sample-barcoded 5' primer and a J-beta primer mix. The public sequencing data were trimmed at Q25 with fastp and processed into clonotypes with MiXCR by TCRdb, which kept only in-frame beta chains. When rows share a CDR3 protein, they turn into one entry using the most common DNA and genes. For this sample the table gives approximately 1.5 million distinct CDR3 sequences, of which less than 45% were detected only once. The ten largest clones take up about 4% of the sample. Sequencing was performed on blood. Receptors were obtained from a woman aged 18 to 35 in good health.

This chain uses TRBV24-1 with TRBJ1-1, with D possibly being TRBD1 (6 bases). Trimming shortened V by 4 bases and J by 0 bases, and 8 bases separated the two germline ends. The CDR3 extends over 14 amino acids. Per the germline V gene, CDR1 is KGHDR and CDR2 is SFDVKD. CDR3 coding DNA: TGTGCCACCAGTGAGGGGGGGCTGAACACTGAAGCTTTCTTT. It codes for CATSEGGLNTEAFF.

This clonotype was seen many times. The chain has TRBV5-1 and TRBJ2-7, with a weak D call TRBD1 (5 bases). The CDR3 is 14 amino acids. Trimming shortened V by 3 bases and J by 4 bases, and 14 bases separated the two germline ends. CDR1 is SGHRS and CDR2 is YFSETQ in the germline V gene. The CDR3 coding sequence is TGCGCCAGCAGCTCTTCTGGGGCGAGTTACGAGCAGTACTTC. Translation gives CASSSSGASYEQYF. The entire variable domain, with the rest obtained from reference TRBV5-1 and TRBJ2-7, is as follows: KAGVTQTPRYLIKTRGQQVTLSCSPISGHRSVSWYQQTPGQGLQFLFEYFSETQRNKGNFPGRFSGRQFSNSRSEMNVSTLELGDSALYLCASSSSGASYEQYFGPGTRLTVT.

The chain recombines TRBV4-1 with TRBJ1-2; D might be TRBD1 (5 bases). The CDR3 runs 16 residues. Trimming removed 0 bases at V and 1 base at J, with 12 bases between. Germline assignment: CDR1 MGHRA and CDR2 YSYEKL. The CDR3 reads CASSQDEGYYNYGYTF. The CDR3, as DNA: TGCGCCAGCAGCCAAGATGAGGGGTACTATAACTATGGCTACACCTTC.

The chain uses TRBV5-5 and TRBJ2-1; possibly TRBD2 for D (6 bases). The CDR3 contains 15 residues. The V end was cut by 0 bases, the J end by 5 bases, with 12 bases between. The germline gives CDR1 SGHKS, CDR2 YYEKEE (reference sequence). For the CDR3, the DNA is TGTGCCAGCAGCTTGGTACTAGCAGTCAACAATGAGCAGTTCTTC. This codes for CASSLVLAVNNEQFF.

This clonotype was counted between two and nine times. The chain employs TRBV29-1 and TRBJ2-1, with 13 bases that match TRBD2. Germline values: CDR1 SQVTM, CDR2 ANQGSEA. The CDR3 totals 15 residues. After removal of 6 bases from V and 1 base from J, the junction contained 3 bases not matched to a gene. CDR3: CSVSTSGGSYNEQFF. The CDR3 region has the DNA TGCAGCGTCTCGACTAGCGGGGGGTCCTACAATGAGCAGTTCTTC.

This clonotype has a handful of counts. The chain is built from TRBV7-9 and TRBJ2-7; possibly TRBD1 for D (6 bases). The CDR3 has 15 amino acids. Germline CDR1 is SEHNR and CDR2 is FQNEAQ (reference sequence). Between the trimmed V and J ends, which lost 5 bases and 0 bases, there was a span of 14 bases. CDR3 in amino acids: CASSLRDTASYEQYF. Written as DNA, the CDR3 is TGTGCCAGCAGCCTCCGGGACACTGCCTCCTACGAGCAGTACTTC.

The chain carries TRBV4-3 and TRBJ2-4; 7 bases agree with TRBD1. The V gene's germline CDR1 is LGHNA and CDR2 YSLEER. J lost 5 bases, V lost 4 bases, and 8 bases had no gene match. The CDR3 is 15 amino acids. This CDR3 reads CASSLRAGGQNIQYF. In DNA, the CDR3 is TGCGCCAGCAGCCTCCGGGCAGGGGGACAAAACATTCAGTACTTC.

This clonotype was seen at least ten times. The V call is TRBV4-1, the J call TRBJ2-7, with 9 bases aligning to TRBD1. CDR1 and CDR2 (germline): MGHRA, YSYEKL. Unmatched junction bases numbered 5, after V lost 4 bases and J lost 4 bases. CDR3 length: 14 residues. The CDR3 protein is CASSPYGTGYEQYF. CDR3 coding DNA: TGCGCCAGCAGCCCATACGGGACAGGGTACGAGCAGTACTTC.

The V and J genes are TRBV12-5 and TRBJ2-1; D perhaps matches TRBD2 (5 bases). This CDR3 has 13 amino acids. V was trimmed by 5 bases and J by 4 bases, leaving 9 bases between them. CDR1 and CDR2 (germline): LGHNT, FRNRAP. Here the CDR3 reads CASGGSPYNEQFF. The CDR3 DNA reads TGTGCTAGTGGTGGGAGCCCTTACAATGAGCAGTTCTTC.

This clonotype has just a few counts. This chain links TRBV27 with TRBJ1-2; the D gene is possibly TRBD1 (5 bases). The CDR3 contains 15 residues. Per the germline V gene, CDR1 is MNHEY and CDR2 is SMNVEV (reference sequence). V was cut by 6 bases and J by 0 bases, with 14 bases left in between. The CDR3 DNA follows: TGTGCCAGCAGGCGTATTTCAGGGACTAACTATGGCTACACCTTC. Translation: CASRRISGTNYGYTF.

A few counts support this clonotype. The CDR3 bases are TGTGCCAGCAGCCCAACCGGGACAGCAACTGAAGCTTTCTTT. Translated: CASSPTGTATEAFF. The chain uses TRBV7-9 and TRBJ1-1; 7 bases are a match to TRBD1. V shed 5 bases and J 5 bases; nucleotides not matched to a gene: 8. The CDR3 is 14 residues long. The germline CDR1 and CDR2 sequences are SEHNR and FQNEAQ (reference sequence).

The chain employs TRBV7-2 and TRBJ2-5; no firm D call. In germline, CDR1 is SGHTA, CDR2 FQGNSA. The length of the CDR3 is 15 residues. The V end lost 1 base, the J end lost 4 bases, and 13 bases lay between the germline ends. In nucleotides, the CDR3 is TGTGCCAGCAGCTTAGACGCCAATCGAGCAGAGACCCAGTACTTC. Its protein product is CASSLDANRAETQYF. The full variable domain, with the rest looked up from reference TRBV7-2 and TRBJ2-5, is GAGVSQSPSNKVTEKGKDVELRCDPISGHTALYWYRQSLGQGLEFLIYFQGNSAPDKSGLPSDRFSAERTGGSVSTLTIQRTQQEDSAVYLCASSLDANRAETQYFGPGTRLLVL.

The rearrangement uses TRBV4-1 and TRBJ2-4, with D unresolved. V lost 6 bases and J lost 0, with 18 bases in between. CDR1 and CDR2 (germline): MGHRA, YSYEKL. The CDR3 runs to 17 residues. This chain's CDR3 is CASSQSPFIVAKNIQYF. CDR3 sequence (DNA): TGCGCCAGCAGTCAAAGCCCTTTCATAGTAGCCAAAAACATTCAGTACTTC.

In its sample, this clonotype was seen a few times. The chain carries TRBV7-2 and TRBJ2-1, with TRBD2 as a possible D gene (5 bases). CDR3 length: 12 amino acids. Germline CDR1 is SGHTA and CDR2 is FQGNSA. The V end was cut by 3 bases, the J end by 9 bases, with 9 bases between. The CDR3 region has the DNA TGTGCCAGCAGCTTTGCGGGCGTTGAGCAGTTCTTC. It encodes CASSFAGVEQFF.

The gene calls are TRBV10-3 and TRBJ1-1, with D possibly TRBD1 on 5 matching bases. The germline V gene encodes CDR1 ENHRY and CDR2 SYGVKD. The CDR3 sequence is 15 residues long. Trimming removed 1 base at V and 2 bases at J, with 11 bases between. In DNA, the CDR3 is TGTGCCATCAGTGAGTTTGGGGGGAGAAACACTGAAGCTTTCTTT. This codes for CAISEFGGRNTEAFF.

V and J are TRBV7-2 and TRBJ2-1, with unresolved D. Germline-derived CDR1 and CDR2 are SGHTA and FQGNSA. The CDR3 is 12 residues long. V lost 1 base, J lost 9 bases, and 7 bases lay in between. CDR3 nucleotide sequence: TGTGCCAGCAGCTTAGGAGTTACTGAGCAGTTCTTC. It encodes CASSLGVTEQFF. Full variable domain (outside the CDR3, taken from reference TRBV7-2 and TRBJ2-1): GAGVSQSPSNKVTEKGKDVELRCDPISGHTALYWYRQSLGQGLEFLIYFQGNSAPDKSGLPSDRFSAERTGGSVSTLTIQRTQQEDSAVYLCASSLGVTEQFFGPGTRLTVL.

The rearrangement joins TRBV9 to TRBJ2-7; no firm D call. Trimming took 4 bases from V and 3 from J, leaving 14 bases between them. CDR3 length equals 14 residues. Germline V lookup: CDR1 SGDLS, CDR2 YYNGEE. The CDR3 nucleotides are TGTGCCAGCAGCCCACACCCCGTGGGCTACGAGCAGTACTTC. Its protein product is CASSPHPVGYEQYF.

The V call is TRBV20-1, the J call TRBJ1-2; D is uncertain. The germline gives CDR1 DFQATT, CDR2 SNEGSKA (reference sequence). CDR3 length: 13 amino acids. Trimming shortened V by 1 base and J by 4 bases, and 10 bases separated the two germline ends. The CDR3 spells CSARGDAAYGYTF. CDR3 DNA sequence: TGCAGTGCTAGAGGTGATGCAGCCTATGGCTACACCTTC.

The chain is built from TRBV4-3 and TRBJ2-5; D unclear. Trimming pared 0 bases from V and 11 bases from J, leaving 19 bases between. CDR3 size: 15 residues. CDR1 is LGHNA, CDR2 YSLEER, per germline. For the CDR3, the DNA is TGCGCCAGCAGCCAAGACGTTAACGGTTACAATGAGCAGTACTTC. Protein product: CASSQDVNGYNEQYF.

Concerning this clonotype: A much larger clone lies a single base off, so this may be a read error. This chain uses TRBV6-2 or TRBV6-3 with TRBJ2-3; the D is unclear. Germline V gene sequence: CDR1 MNHEY, CDR2 SVGEGT. The CDR3 loop spans 13 amino acids. The CDR3 coding sequence is TGTGCCAGCAGTGACTCCACCACAGATACGCAGTATTTT. Encoded protein: CASSDSTTDTQYF.

This sequence joins TRBV12-3 or TRBV12-4 and TRBJ2-7; 8 nucleotides match TRBD2. CDR3 length: 15 amino acids. J was trimmed by 7 bases and V by 7 bases; bases with no gene match: 15. This chain's CDR3 is CASTDSGSGGNEQYF. In nucleotides, the CDR3 is TGTGCCAGCACCGACAGCGGGAGTGGGGGCAATGAGCAGTACTTC.

This chain uses TRBV4-1 with TRBJ2-5, with 10 bases identical to TRBD1. CDR1 MGHRA and CDR2 YSYEKL come from the germline V gene. V shed 1 base and J 1 base; nucleotides not matched to a gene: 0. The CDR3 has 15 amino acids. CDR3 in amino acids: CASSQGTGGQETQYF. The CDR3 region has the DNA TGCGCCAGCAGCCAAGGGACAGGGGGCCAAGAGACCCAGTACTTC.

This chain uses TRBV2 with TRBJ1-1, with 7 nucleotides matching TRBD1. Germline V lookup: CDR1 SNHLY, CDR2 FYNNEI. V shed 7 bases, J shed 0 bases, and the junction held 11 bases outside the gene matches. The CDR3 has 16 amino acids. The DNA of the CDR3 is TGTGCCAGCAAACTGGGACAGTTACTCATGAACACTGAAGCTTTCTTT. Residues: CASKLGQLLMNTEAFF.

The chain carries TRBV20-1 and TRBJ1-6, with a possible D match to TRBD1 (6 bases). CDR1 and CDR2 (germline): DFQATT, SNEGSKA (reference sequence). V was clipped by 6 bases and J by 7 bases, with 31 bases between them. The CDR3 is 19 residues long. The CDR3 loop reads CSAPHHVSWGPHTNSPLHF. The CDR3 region has the DNA TGCAGTGCACCTCACCATGTATCGTGGGGGCCGCACACCAATTCACCCCTCCACTTT.

This clonotype was counted many times. The rearrangement uses TRBV6-1 and TRBJ2-5; D perhaps matches TRBD1 (6 bases). Germline loops: CDR1 MNHNS, CDR2 SASEGT. V was cut by 5 bases and J by 2 bases, with 21 bases left in between. This CDR3 has 17 residues. CDR3 bases: TGTGCCAGCAGTCATTGGGCAGGGGTGAACCTACAAGAGACCCAGTACTTC. This sequence encodes CASSHWAGVNLQETQYF.